This entry features one T cell receptor (beta chain) sequence. This entry is derived from a study of CD8+ T cells in alopecia areata. Germline trimming cut 6 bases from V and 0 bases from J; bases unmatched to any gene: 9. CDR3 length: 17 residues. Germline V gene lookup returns CDR1 MNHEY and CDR2 SMNVEV (reference sequence). Researchers gathered lesional scalp punch biopsies and peripheral blood from patients with alopecia areata. Investigators isolated RNA and reverse transcribed it into cDNA to act as the sequencing template. Sequenced by immunoSEQ multiplex PCR; TCRdb stores in-frame clones only, minus some. The sample carries under 35,000 clones, about three quarters recorded once.

The chain has TRBV27 and TRBJ2-3; 10 bases agree with TRBD2. The receptor's source is a human donor with alopecia areata. Specimen: NKG2D-low CD8+ T cells sorted from blood. CDR3 protein: CASRGIGLAASTDTQYF. The CDR3 region has the DNA TGTGCCAGCAGGGGGATCGGACTAGCGGCTAGCACAGATACGCAGTATTTT.